This T cell receptor beta chain is from a study of blood T cell repertoires in COVID-19. About the study: COVID-19 samples from acute and convalescent phases originated in the United States, Italy and Spain. In each case, the material was cDNA or gDNA derived from T cells, B-cell-depleted T cells, or PBMCs.

This clone was detected once. The junction had 9 bases not matched to a gene; V was cut back by 5 bases and J by 6 bases. Germline loops: CDR1 MDHEN, CDR2 SYDVKM. The CDR3 has 15 residues. Methods used by the authors: Estimated nucleated cell counts came from reference gene primer amplification. Repertoires were generated with immunoSEQ multiplex PCR, while TCRdb's copy carries only in-frame clones and drops some. The DNA gave D and trimming, while V, J and clone size come from that table. The table shows around 280,000 clones, with about 82% occurring only once. The sequence was obtained from a woman in her forties or fifties with active or convalescent COVID-19. Sequenced sample: peripheral blood. The chain joins TRBV28 to TRBJ2-1; TRBD1 agrees at 8 bases. The CDR3 loop reads CASSHSRTGGNEQFF. The CDR3 region has the DNA TGTGCCAGCAGTCACTCCCGAACAGGGGGCAATGAGCAGTTCTTC. Supplemented by reference TRBV28 and TRBJ2-1, the full variable domain reads DVKVTQSSRYLVKRTGEKVFLECVQDMDHENMFWYRQDPGLGLRLIYFSYDVKMKEKGDIPEGYSVSREKKERFSLILESASTNQTSMYLCASSHSRTGGNEQFFGPGTRLTVL.